A selection of T cell receptor beta chains follows, all from one sample in a study of Ad26.COV2.S vaccination and SARS-CoV-2 variants. Using immunoSEQ multiplex PCR, the repertoire was profiled, and TCRdb retains in-frame clones only, with some absent. The sample carries some 250,000 clones, around nine tenths recorded once. The sample consisted of peripheral blood, taken in a trial of Ad26.COV2.S vaccine versus placebo. The receptors derive from a person between 18 and 59 years old who received the Ad26.COV2.S COVID-19 vaccine or a placebo. CDR3s include the opening cysteine and the closing phenylalanine or tryptophan. Fields, in order: V gene, D gene, J gene, clone size, CDR3 protein, CDR3 DNA. D genes are given only for firm matches. Clone size is not always given. Where it is, it says once, few, many or a class for expanded clones.

V: TRBV10-3
D: .
J: TRBJ2-7
size: .
CDR3: CAISDLTEQYF
DNA: TGTGCCATCAGTGATTTGACCGAGCAGTACTTC

V: TRBV23-1
D: TRBD2
J: TRBJ2-1
size: .
CDR3: CASSQLTSGGLYNEQFF
DNA: TGCGCCAGCAGTCAATTGACTAGCGGGGGGCTCTACAATGAGCAGTTCTTC

V: TRBV15
D: TRBD1
J: TRBJ2-7
size: .
CDR3: CATSRGTGGGEQYF
DNA: TGTGCCACCAGCAGAGGGACAGGGGGTGGCGAGCAGTACTTC

V: TRBV15
D: .
J: TRBJ1-3
size: few
CDR3: CATSRDGIGNTIYF
DNA: TGTGCCACCAGCAGAGATGGAATTGGAAACACCATATATTTT

V: TRBV30
D: TRBD1
J: TRBJ2-1
size: .
CDR3: CAWAAGTEIYNEQFF
DNA: TGTGCCTGGGCGGCAGGGACAGAGATTTACAATGAGCAGTTCTTC

V: TRBV3-1/TRBV3-2
D: .
J: TRBJ2-1
size: .
CDR3: CASSQDQGNEQFF
DNA: TGTGCCAGCAGCCAAGATCAGGGGAATGAGCAGTTCTTC

V: TRBV28
D: TRBD2
J: TRBJ2-5
size: .
CDR3: CASIFSGIGETQYF
DNA: TGTGCCAGCATCTTTAGCGGGATTGGGGAGACCCAGTACTTC

V: TRBV10-3
D: TRBD1
J: TRBJ2-7
size: few
CDR3: CAAARDRADEQYF
DNA: TGTGCCGCCGCCCGGGACAGGGCAGACGAGCAGTACTTC

V: TRBV4-2
D: TRBD2
J: TRBJ2-7
size: .
CDR3: CASSQDLSSGEKQYF
DNA: TGTGCCAGCAGCCAAGATTTGTCTAGCGGAGAGAAGCAGTACTTC

V: TRBV13
D: TRBD1
J: TRBJ1-1
size: few
CDR3: CASSLRTGLTFF
DNA: TGTGCCAGCAGCTTACGGACAGGGTTGACTTTCTTT